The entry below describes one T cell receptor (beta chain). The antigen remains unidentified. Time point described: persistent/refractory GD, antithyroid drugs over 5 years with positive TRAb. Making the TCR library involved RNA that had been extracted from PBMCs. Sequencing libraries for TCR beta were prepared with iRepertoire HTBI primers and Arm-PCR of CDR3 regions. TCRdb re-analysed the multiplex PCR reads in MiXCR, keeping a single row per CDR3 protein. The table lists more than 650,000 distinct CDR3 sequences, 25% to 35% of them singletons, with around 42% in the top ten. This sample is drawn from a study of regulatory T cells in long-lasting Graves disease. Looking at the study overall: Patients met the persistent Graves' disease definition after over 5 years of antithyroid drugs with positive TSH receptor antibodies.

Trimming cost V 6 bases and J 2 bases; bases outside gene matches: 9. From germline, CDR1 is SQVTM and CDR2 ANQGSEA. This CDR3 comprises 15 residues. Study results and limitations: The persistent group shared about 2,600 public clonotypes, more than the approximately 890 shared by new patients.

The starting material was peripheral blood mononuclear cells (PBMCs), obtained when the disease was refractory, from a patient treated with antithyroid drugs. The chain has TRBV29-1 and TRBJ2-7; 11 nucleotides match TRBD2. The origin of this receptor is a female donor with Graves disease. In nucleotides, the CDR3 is TGCAGCGTGACCGGGACTAGCGGAGGGGCCTACGAGCAGTACTTC. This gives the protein CSVTGTSGGAYEQYF.